These 27 T cell receptor beta chains came from one sample sequenced in a study of regulatory T cells in long-lasting Graves disease. The time point denotes: newly diagnosed GD, antithyroid drugs for less than 3 months. PBMC RNA served as the TCR library source. With iRepertoire HTBI primers and Arm-PCR of CDR3 regions, TCR beta libraries were built. Using its own MiXCR run on the multiplex PCR reads, TCRdb lists one record per CDR3 protein. Of hundreds of thousands of distinct CDR3 sequences in the sample, approximately 15% were seen once. The same data also contributed to another study, on T cells in Graves' hyperthyroidism and ophthalmopathy.

The sample here was peripheral blood mononuclear cells (PBMCs), taken at new diagnosis, from a patient treated with antithyroid drugs. The receptor set was obtained from a woman younger than 45 with Graves disease.

V gene TRBV18 combines with J gene TRBJ1-1; no clear D gene. With 5 bases removed from V and 4 bases from J, the gap between germline ends came to 14 bases. The CDR3 totals 14 residues. CDR1 and CDR2 (germline): KGHSH, LQKENI. The CDR3 here is CASSSTAPGTEAFF. CDR3 bases: TGTGCCAGCTCAAGTACAGCGCCGGGCACTGAAGCTTTCTTT.

This clonotype has only a few counts. The chain is built from TRBV4-1 and TRBJ1-3; D might be TRBD1 (5 bases). The length of the CDR3 is 15 residues. In germline, CDR1 is MGHRA, CDR2 YSYEKL. The V gene lost 2 bases and the J gene lost 5 bases, with 13 bases spanning the gap. CDR3: CASSQPGPGRNTIYF. CDR3 bases: TGCGCCAGCAGCCAACCCGGACCGGGGCGAAACACCATATATTTT.

This clonotype was observed a handful of times. V and J are TRBV20-1 and TRBJ1-2; TRBD1 matches at 8 bases. The length of the CDR3 is 13 residues. Trimming took 3 bases from V and 9 from J; bases not matched to a gene: 9. Germline V CDR1 and CDR2: DFQATT, SNEGSKA (reference sequence). CDR3 DNA sequence: TGCAGTGCTAGGGAACCGGGACAGGCAAGCTACACCTTC. Protein product: CSAREPGQASYTF.

This clonotype was found a few times. A much larger clone lies a single base off, so this may be a read error. The CDR3 DNA follows: TGTGCCAGCAGACCTAGCAATCAGCCCCAGCATTTT. It encodes CASRPSNQPQHF. V usage is TRBV28 and J usage is TRBJ1-5; no clear D. The CDR3 covers 12 residues. The V gene lost 6 bases and the J gene lost 0 bases, with 3 bases spanning the gap. CDR1 is MDHEN, CDR2 SYDVKM, per germline.

This clonotype was picked up a small number of times. Here the CDR3 DNA reads TGTGCCAGTAGTATACAGGGATCCACCGGGGAGCTGTTTTTT. This translates into CASSIQGSTGELFF. V usage is TRBV19 and J usage is TRBJ2-2, with D maybe TRBD1 (5 bases). Per germline, CDR1 LNHDA and CDR2 SQIVND (reference sequence). Trimming took off 2 bases at V and 4 bases at J, with 8 bases between the two ends. CDR3 length: 14 residues.

There are many counts of this clonotype. The chain carries TRBV2 and TRBJ1-1; TRBD1 is a possible D gene (5 bases). Per germline, CDR1 SNHLY and CDR2 FYNNEI. This CDR3 is built from 15 residues. The V and J ends lost 4 bases and 2 bases respectively, with 14 bases between them. The CDR3 sequence: CASSGRPTVNTEAFF. CDR3 coding DNA: TGTGCCAGCAGTGGCCGTCCGACAGTAAACACTGAAGCTTTCTTT.

This sequence joins TRBV28 and TRBJ2-7, with a weak D call TRBD1 (5 bases). This CDR3 has 15 amino acids. V gave up 5 bases and J gave up 6 bases, with 20 bases separating them. In germline, CDR1 is MDHEN, CDR2 SYDVKM. Written as DNA, the CDR3 is TGTGCCAGCAGTCCTATAGGCAGGGATACGCTCGAGCAGTACTTC. Its translation is CASSPIGRDTLEQYF. Supplemented by reference TRBV28 and TRBJ2-7, the full variable domain reads DVKVTQSSRYLVKRTGEKVFLECVQDMDHENMFWYRQDPGLGLRLIYFSYDVKMKEKGDIPEGYSVSREKKERFSLILESASTNQTSMYLCASSPIGRDTLEQYFGPGTRLTVT.

This clonotype was counted ten times or more. The chain combines TRBV20-1 with TRBJ2-7, with 7 bases fitting TRBD2. Germline V lookup: CDR1 DFQATT, CDR2 SNEGSKA (reference sequence). This CDR3 contains 17 residues. V lost 3 bases and J lost 3; bases outside the gene matches: 17. The CDR3 reads CSASGGGLVGLLYEQYF. The CDR3 DNA is TGCAGTGCTAGTGGGGGGGGTCTGGTGGGACTACTCTACGAGCAGTACTTC.

This clonotype was detected many times. This CDR3 is CASSSRRRLAETDTQYF. CDR3 coding DNA: TGTGCCAGCAGTTCCCGGCGCCGGCTAGCGGAGACAGATACGCAGTATTTT. The chain couples TRBV27 to TRBJ2-3; 7 positions agree with TRBD2. CDR3 size: 17 residues. V shed 4 bases and J 3 bases; nucleotides not matched to a gene: 13. CDR1 and CDR2 (germline): MNHEY, SMNVEV (reference sequence).

This clonotype came up a few times. This rearrangement joins TRBV6-9 to TRBJ2-2; D call uncertain. The CDR3 runs 13 residues. V dropped 3 bases and J dropped 4 bases, with 6 bases sitting between them. Germline values: CDR1 MNHGY, CDR2 SVAAGI. CDR3 loop: CASSYGATGELFF. The DNA of the CDR3 is TGTGCCAGCAGTTACGGAGCCACCGGGGAGCTGTTTTTT.

A few counts support this clonotype. Written as DNA, the CDR3 is TGTGCCAGCAGCTTCGAATGGGGACCCAGTTACGAGCAGTACTTC. It encodes CASSFEWGPSYEQYF. The rearrangement joins TRBV11-2 to TRBJ2-7; either TRBD1 or TRBD2 may fit D (5 bases each). Trimming stripped 3 bases from V and 4 bases from J, with 16 bases between. CDR1 and CDR2 from the germline V gene are SGHAT and FQNNGV. The CDR3 is 15 residues long.

The sample holds many counts of this clonotype. The CDR3 loop is CASSPGLERQYF. The CDR3 DNA sequence: TGTGCCAGCAGCCCCGGACTGGAACGGCAGTACTTC. The V call is TRBV28, the J call TRBJ2-7; possible D gene TRBD2, 5 bases. Germline-derived CDR1 and CDR2 are MDHEN and SYDVKM. V was clipped by 6 bases and J by 9 bases, with 15 bases between them. The CDR3 has 12 residues.

In its sample, this clonotype was seen many times. This chain joins TRBV15 and TRBJ2-7; 7 bases are a match to TRBD1. The germline gives CDR1 LNHNV, CDR2 YYDKDF (reference sequence). The V gene end was trimmed by 4 bases and the J gene end by 2 bases; junction bases not matched to a gene: 8. The CDR3 extends over 15 amino acids. The CDR3 spells CATSISRDRAYEQYF. In DNA form, the CDR3 reads TGTGCCACCAGCATAAGCCGGGACAGAGCCTACGAGCAGTACTTC. Looking up the rest from reference TRBV15 and TRBJ2-7 gives the full variable domain: DAMVIQNPRYQVTQFGKPVTLSCSQTLNHNVMYWYQQKSSQAPKLLFHYYDKDFNNEADTPDNFQSRRPNTSFCFLDIRSPGLGDTAMYLCATSISRDRAYEQYFGPGTRLTVT.

There are a few counts of this clonotype. The chain links TRBV27 to TRBJ2-2, with TRBD2 identical over 7 bases. Germline trimming cut 9 bases from V and 0 bases from J; bases unmatched to any gene: 10. CDR1 and CDR2 (germline): MNHEY, SMNVEV (reference sequence). The CDR3 loop spans 16 amino acids. CDR3 loop: CASRFWGGTNTGELFF. DNA for the CDR3: TGTGCCAGTAGGTTTTGGGGGGGAACGAACACCGGGGAGCTGTTTTTT.

In its sample, this clonotype was seen a few times. V and J are TRBV27 and TRBJ2-7; D might be TRBD2 (6 bases). CDR3 length: 22 residues. V lost 10 bases and J 3 bases, leaving 43 bases between the germline ends. Germline loops: CDR1 MNHEY, CDR2 SMNVEV (reference sequence). The chain's CDR3 is CATWGGRDPVAPTSSTFYEQYF. The CDR3 bases are TGTGCCACCTGGGGCGGGCGGGACCCCGTAGCTCCTACGAGCAGTACTTTCTACGAGCAGTACTTC.

The chain joins TRBV7-9 to TRBJ2-1, with 9 bases that match TRBD1. The CDR3 totals 14 residues. Trimming removed 4 bases from V and 8 bases from J; junction bases left unmatched: 6. The germline CDR1 and CDR2 sequences are SEHNR and FQNEAQ (reference sequence). The CDR3 bases are TGTGCCAGCAGCTGGGGACAGGGTGACGATGAGCAGTTCTTC. Translation gives CASSWGQGDDEQFF.

This clonotype was counted at least ten times. This sequence joins TRBV27 and TRBJ2-1, with D possibly called TRBD1 or TRBD2 (5 bases each). Per the germline V gene, CDR1 is MNHEY and CDR2 is SMNVEV (reference sequence). Trimming took 4 bases from V and 7 from J, leaving 14 bases between them. The CDR3 is 14 amino acids. DNA for the CDR3: TGTGCCAGCAGTTCTGGGGGAGCCCGGAATGAGCAGTTCTTC. Its protein is CASSSGGARNEQFF.

This clonotype was picked up many times. The V and J genes are TRBV20-1 and TRBJ2-5; D remains unclear. Germline CDR1 reads DFQATT; CDR2 reads SNEGSKA (reference sequence). Trimming removed 3 bases from V and 0 bases from J, with 8 bases in between. The CDR3 is 13 residues long. The chain's CDR3 is CSASPAYQETQYF. DNA for the CDR3: TGCAGTGCTAGTCCCGCCTACCAAGAGACCCAGTACTTC.

This clonotype was detected only a few times. The rearrangement links TRBV28 to TRBJ1-1; D is unclear. Per germline, CDR1 MDHEN and CDR2 SYDVKM. CDR3 length equals 15 residues. Trimming pared 6 bases from V and 0 bases from J, leaving 14 bases between. The CDR3 DNA reads TGTGCCAGCAGCCCTCCTACACCTATGAACACTGAAGCTTTCTTT. Translated, it gives CASSPPTPMNTEAFF.

This clonotype appeared many times. The rearrangement links TRBV7-2 to TRBJ2-5; D assignment may be TRBD1 or TRBD2 (7 bases each). V dropped 5 bases and J dropped 6 bases, with 19 bases sitting between them. The CDR3 totals 15 residues. Germline V CDR1 and CDR2: SGHTA, FQGNSA. The CDR3: CASSAMSGTAKTQYF. The CDR3 coding sequence is TGTGCCAGCAGCGCCATGAGCGGGACAGCGAAGACCCAGTACTTC.

This clonotype was picked up many times. The chain is built from TRBV27 and TRBJ2-7; 10 bases align to TRBD2. Trimming at V came to 5 bases and at J to 6 bases, leaving 16 bases not matched to a gene. The CDR3 has 17 amino acids. The germline CDR1 and CDR2 sequences are MNHEY and SMNVEV (reference sequence). CDR3 nucleotides: TGTGCCAGCAGTCAACGGTCTAGCGGGGGTATTCAGCCCGAGCAGTACTTC. Its protein product is CASSQRSSGGIQPEQYF.

The sample holds a few counts of this clonotype. The rearrangement links TRBV19 to TRBJ2-1; tentative D call: TRBD2 (5 bases). Germline V gene data show CDR1 as LNHDA and CDR2 as SQIVND (reference sequence). This CDR3 has 16 residues. V lost 7 bases and J 0 bases, leaving 16 bases between the germline ends. CDR3 nucleotide sequence: TGTGCCAGTACTTTACTTCTGGGGAGCTCCTACAATGAGCAGTTCTTC. Amino acids: CASTLLLGSSYNEQFF.

This rearrangement joins TRBV30 to TRBJ1-3; D is unresolved. This CDR3 comprises 13 residues. V shed 0 bases and J shed 4 bases, with 7 bases lying between them. Germline V gene lookup returns CDR1 GTSNPN and CDR2 SVGIG (reference sequence). Here the CDR3 DNA reads TGTGCCTGGAGTGTAAATATCGGAAACACCATATATTTT. Amino acids: CAWSVNIGNTIYF.

The rearrangement links TRBV19 to TRBJ1-2, with 7 bases identical to TRBD1. The germline V gene encodes CDR1 LNHDA and CDR2 SQIVND (reference sequence). The CDR3 length is 14 residues. Unmatched junction bases numbered 8, after V lost 3 bases and J lost 7 bases. CDR3 sequence reads: CASSIFEGASGYTF. CDR3 sequence (DNA): TGTGCCAGTAGTATTTTTGAGGGGGCCAGTGGCTACACCTTC.

The chain employs TRBV9 and TRBJ1-6; TRBD1 is a possible D gene (5 bases). This CDR3 spans 14 amino acids. Germline-derived CDR1 and CDR2 are SGDLS and YYNGEE. V was pared by 4 bases and J by 7 bases, with 12 bases between. The CDR3 sequence: CASSSGQENSPLHF. The CDR3 DNA reads as TGTGCCAGCAGCTCAGGACAAGAGAATTCACCCCTCCACTTT.

This clonotype has a handful of counts. This rearrangement joins TRBV28 to TRBJ2-3; 8 bases align to TRBD2. CDR1 MDHEN and CDR2 SYDVKM come from the germline V gene. V shed 5 bases, J shed 14 bases, and the junction held 15 bases outside the gene matches. CDR3 length: 14 residues. The CDR3 DNA follows: TGTGCCAGCAGTCCCGGGACTAGTAGTAGGCCAGGGTATTTT. Its translation is CASSPGTSSRPGYF.

In regard to this clonotype: This may be a read error: a much more frequent sequence differs by one nucleotide. This sequence joins TRBV28 and TRBJ1-4; D is unresolved. This CDR3 is built from 12 residues. Germline V gene data show CDR1 as MDHEN and CDR2 as SYDVKM. The CDR3 protein is CASRRLNERLFF. The CDR3 DNA sequence: TGTGCCAGCAGACGCCTTAATGAAAGACTGTTTTTT.